The 15 T cell receptor beta chains below come from one sample, sequenced in a study of blood T cell repertoires in COVID-19. The repertoire was sequenced with immunoSEQ multiplex PCR; TCRdb's copy has only in-frame clones and lacks some. The table shows fewer than 150,000 clones, with more than 65% occurring only once. The sample consisted of peripheral blood. These receptor sequences come from a human donor in a cohort sampled during active COVID-19.

The chain joins TRBV5-4 to TRBJ1-3; 7 bases line up with TRBD1. This CDR3 has 15 amino acids. In germline, CDR1 is SGHNT, CDR2 YYREEE (reference sequence). The V and J ends lost 2 bases and 0 bases, in that order; junction bases with no gene match: 2. The CDR3 loop reads CASSFGTASGNTIYF. As DNA, the CDR3 is TGTGCCAGCAGCTTCGGGACAGCCTCTGGAAACACCATATATTTT.

The chain uses TRBV7-3 and TRBJ2-1; TRBD2 might be the D (6 bases). V was pared by 5 bases and J by 0 bases, with 11 bases between. The CDR3 has 15 amino acids. Germline V lookup: CDR1 SGHTA, CDR2 FQGTGA. The CDR3 loop reads CASSPGGFSYNEQFF. Here the CDR3 DNA reads TGTGCCAGCAGCCCCGGGGGATTCTCCTACAATGAGCAGTTCTTC.

The rearrangement uses TRBV3-1 (or the pseudogene TRBV3-2) and TRBJ1-1, with 8 bases fitting TRBD1. Germline V gene data show CDR1 as LGHDT and CDR2 as YNNKEL (reference sequence). The CDR3 spans 14 residues. Germline trimming cut 3 bases from V and 5 bases from J; bases unmatched to any gene: 5. This CDR3 is CASSQQGAVTEAFF. CDR3 coding DNA: TGTGCCAGCAGCCAGCAGGGGGCTGTGACTGAAGCTTTCTTT.

The rearrangement joins TRBV7-9 to TRBJ2-1, with a weak D call TRBD2 (5 bases). From germline, CDR1 is SEHNR and CDR2 FQNEAQ (reference sequence). Trimming shortened V by 4 bases and J by 8 bases, and 9 bases separated the two germline ends. This CDR3 is 12 amino acids long. CDR3 sequence reads: CASSSPGDEQFF. The CDR3 DNA reads TGTGCCAGCAGCTCCCCCGGGGATGAGCAGTTCTTC.

V gene TRBV19 combines with J gene TRBJ1-1; 8 positions agree with TRBD1. The junction had 6 bases not matched to a gene; V was cut back by 6 bases and J by 0 bases. The CDR3 totals 15 residues. The germline V gene encodes CDR1 LNHDA and CDR2 SQIVND (reference sequence). CDR3: CASRGRGQLNTEAFF. The DNA for the CDR3 is TGTGCCAGTAGGGGCAGGGGGCAGTTGAACACTGAAGCTTTCTTT. The entire variable domain, with the rest obtained from reference TRBV19 and TRBJ1-1, is as follows: DGGITQSPKYLFRKEGQNVTLSCEQNLNHDAMYWYRQDPGQGLRLIYYSQIVNDFQKGDIAEGYSVSREKKESFPLTVTSAQKNPTAFYLCASRGRGQLNTEAFFGQGTRLTVV.

The chain uses TRBV5-8 and TRBJ1-3; D may be TRBD1 (5 bases). The CDR3 is made up of 16 amino acids. Germline CDR1 and CDR2: SGHTS and YDEGEE. V was pared by 4 bases and J by 2 bases, with 16 bases between. The CDR3 region is CASSLGLRSAGNTIYF. In DNA form, the CDR3 reads TGTGCCAGCAGCCTGGGACTACGCAGTGCTGGAAACACCATATATTTT. Supplemented by reference TRBV5-8 and TRBJ1-3, the full variable domain reads EAGVTQSPTHLIKTRGQQATLRCSPISGHTSVYWYQQALGLGLQFLLWYDEGEERNRGNFPPRFSGRQFPNYSSELNVNALELEDSALYLCASSLGLRSAGNTIYFGEGSWLTVV.

This clone was seen once. This chain uses TRBV19 with TRBJ2-3; TRBD2 agrees at 13 bases. J gave up 4 bases and V 9 bases, and 4 bases lay outside the gene matches. The CDR3 consists of 14 residues. From germline, CDR1 is LNHDA and CDR2 SQIVND (reference sequence). The CDR3 nucleotides read TGTGCCAGCCGACTAGCGGGGGGAGCAGATACGCAGTATTTT. Amino acids: CASRLAGGADTQYF.

This clone came up once. CDR3 residues: CASRFTGGASTEAFF. The CDR3 DNA follows: TGTGCCAGCAGGTTCACAGGGGGCGCGAGCACTGAAGCTTTCTTT. The chain uses TRBV6-5 and TRBJ1-1; TRBD1 aligns across 9 bases. The CDR3 runs 15 residues. J lost 4 bases, V lost 6 bases, and 9 bases had no gene match. Per germline, CDR1 MNHEY and CDR2 SVGAGI.

The chain joins TRBV5-1 to TRBJ1-5, with 10 bases lining up with TRBD1. The CDR3 is 16 residues long. V was pared by 0 bases and J by 2 bases, with 2 bases of the junction left unmatched. Per the germline V gene, CDR1 is SGHRS and CDR2 is YFSETQ. Here the CDR3 reads CASSLDGQGGNQPQHF. The CDR3 DNA reads as TGCGCCAGCAGCTTGGACGGACAGGGGGGCAATCAGCCCCAGCATTTT.

The chain carries TRBV19 and TRBJ1-1, with D possibly TRBD1 on 5 matching bases. V dropped 1 base and J dropped 7 bases, with 16 bases sitting between them. This CDR3 spans 15 amino acids. Looked up from germline, CDR1 is LNHDA and CDR2 is SQIVND (reference sequence). DNA for the CDR3: TGTGCCAGTAGTATAGTGGCAGGGAAAGGCGGTGAAGCTTTCTTT. Translation gives CASSIVAGKGGEAFF.

The chain carries TRBV24-1 and TRBJ2-5, with D perhaps TRBD1 (5 bases). Trimming cost V 6 bases and J 5 bases, with 12 bases left between them. Germline CDR1 reads KGHDR; CDR2 reads SFDVKD. The CDR3 contains 13 residues. CDR3 DNA: TGTGCCACCAGTCCAACGAAGGGGGAGACCCAGTACTTC. Translation: CATSPTKGETQYF.

This clone was seen a single time. The chain uses TRBV18 and TRBJ1-2; D remains unclear. CDR1 and CDR2 (germline): KGHSH, LQKENI. V lost 1 base to trimming and J lost 6 bases, with 18 bases between them. The CDR3 runs 16 residues. The CDR3 bases are TGTGCCAGCTCACCACGGGAGCGGAGACCTGTCAATGGCTACACCTTC. The encoded protein is CASSPRERRPVNGYTF.

The V call is TRBV3-1 (or the pseudogene TRBV3-2), the J call TRBJ1-5; 11 bases agree with TRBD1. Trimming removed 4 bases from V and 2 bases from J; junction bases left unmatched: 1. The CDR3 runs 15 residues. The V gene's germline CDR1 is LGHDT and CDR2 YNNKEL (reference sequence). CDR3 region: CASSRGQGGNQPQHF. The CDR3 nucleotides read TGTGCCAGCAGCCGGGGACAGGGGGGCAATCAGCCCCAGCATTTT.

CDR3 sequence: CASSLGGRGLTDTQYF. CDR3 DNA sequence: TGCGCCAGCAGCTTGGGGGGCAGGGGGCTCACAGATACGCAGTATTTT. The gene calls are TRBV5-1 and TRBJ2-3; 8 positions match TRBD1. The germline V gene encodes CDR1 SGHRS and CDR2 YFSETQ. V shed 0 bases, J shed 2 bases, and the junction held 5 bases outside the gene matches. The CDR3 loop spans 16 amino acids.

CDR3: CASSRGRGYTF. CDR3 sequence (DNA): TGTGCCAGCTCCAGGGGAAGGGGCTACACCTTC. The rearrangement links TRBV6-4 to TRBJ1-2; TRBD1 is a possible D gene (6 bases). The CDR3 is made up of 11 amino acids. Germline CDR1 is MRHNA and CDR2 is SNTAGT. V was clipped by 8 bases and J by 8 bases, with 12 bases between them.